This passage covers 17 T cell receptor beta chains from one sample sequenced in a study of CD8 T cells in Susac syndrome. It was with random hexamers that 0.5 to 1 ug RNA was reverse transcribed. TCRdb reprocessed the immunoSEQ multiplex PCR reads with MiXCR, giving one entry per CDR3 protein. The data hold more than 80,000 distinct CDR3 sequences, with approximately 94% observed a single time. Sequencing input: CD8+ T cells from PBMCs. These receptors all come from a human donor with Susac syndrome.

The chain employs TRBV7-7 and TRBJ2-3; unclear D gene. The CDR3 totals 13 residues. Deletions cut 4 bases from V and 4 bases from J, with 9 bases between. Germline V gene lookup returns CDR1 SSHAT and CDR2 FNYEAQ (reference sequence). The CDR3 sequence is CASSSSVPDTQYF. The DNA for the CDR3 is TGTGCCAGCAGCTCTTCGGTCCCAGATACGCAGTATTTT.

The CDR3 protein is CASSPTGMGEKLFF. Written as DNA, the CDR3 is TGTGCCAGCAGTCCTACAGGGATGGGGGAAAAACTGTTTTTT. This chain connects TRBV12-3 or TRBV12-4 to TRBJ1-4; D might be TRBD1 (6 bases). Trimming pared 5 bases from V and 8 bases from J, leaving 15 bases between. The CDR3 runs 14 residues.

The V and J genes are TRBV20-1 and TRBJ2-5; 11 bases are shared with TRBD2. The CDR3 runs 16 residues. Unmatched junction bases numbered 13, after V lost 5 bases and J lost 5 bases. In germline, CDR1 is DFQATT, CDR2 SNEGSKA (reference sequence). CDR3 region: CSAWMLAGGLGETQYF. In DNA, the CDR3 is TGCAGTGCTTGGATGCTAGCGGGGGGCTTGGGGGAGACCCAGTACTTC.

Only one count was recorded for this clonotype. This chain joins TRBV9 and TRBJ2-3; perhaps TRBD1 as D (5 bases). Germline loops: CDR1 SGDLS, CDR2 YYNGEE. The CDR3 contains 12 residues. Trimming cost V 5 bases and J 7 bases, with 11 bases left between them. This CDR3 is CASSGGANTQYF. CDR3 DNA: TGTGCCAGCAGTGGTGGGGCGAATACGCAGTATTTT.

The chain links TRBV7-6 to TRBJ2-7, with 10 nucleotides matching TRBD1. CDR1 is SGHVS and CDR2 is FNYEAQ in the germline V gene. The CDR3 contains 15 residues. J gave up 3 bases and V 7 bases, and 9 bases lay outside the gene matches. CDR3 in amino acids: CASTSDRDRGYEQYF. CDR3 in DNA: TGTGCCAGCACCTCGGACCGGGACAGGGGCTACGAGCAGTACTTC. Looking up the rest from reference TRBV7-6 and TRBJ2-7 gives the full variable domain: GAGVSQSPRYKVTKRGQDVALRCDPISGHVSLYWYRQALGQGPEFLTYFNYEAQQDKSGLPNDRFSAERPEGSISTLTIQRTEQRDSAMYRCASTSDRDRGYEQYFGPGTRLTVT.

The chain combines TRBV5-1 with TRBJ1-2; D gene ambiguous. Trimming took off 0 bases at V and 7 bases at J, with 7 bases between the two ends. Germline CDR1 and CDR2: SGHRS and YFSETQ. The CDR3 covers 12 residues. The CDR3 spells CASSLDQSGYTF. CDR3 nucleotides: TGCGCCAGCAGCTTGGACCAGTCTGGCTACACCTTC.

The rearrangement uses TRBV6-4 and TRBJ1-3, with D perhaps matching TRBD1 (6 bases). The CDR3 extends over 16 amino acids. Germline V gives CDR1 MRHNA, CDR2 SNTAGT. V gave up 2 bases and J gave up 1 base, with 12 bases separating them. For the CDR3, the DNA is TGTGCCAGCAGTGACGTAAGGGGGTCGTCTGGAAACACCATATATTTT. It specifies CASSDVRGSSGNTIYF.

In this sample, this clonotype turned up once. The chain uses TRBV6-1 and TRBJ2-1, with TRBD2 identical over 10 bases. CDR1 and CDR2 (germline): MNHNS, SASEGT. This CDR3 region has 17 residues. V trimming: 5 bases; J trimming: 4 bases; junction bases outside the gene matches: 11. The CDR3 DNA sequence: TGTGCCAGCAGTACCCCTGCTAGCGGGGGCCCTTACAATGAGCAGTTCTTC. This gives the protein CASSTPASGGPYNEQFF.

The chain's CDR3 is CASSVGSQAQSYGYTF. The CDR3 bases are TGTGCCAGCAGCGTAGGAAGTCAGGCACAGAGCTATGGCTACACCTTC. V usage is TRBV9 and J usage is TRBJ1-2; D unresolved. Trimming removed 0 bases at V and 4 bases at J, with 16 bases between. CDR1 and CDR2 from the germline V gene are SGDLS and YYNGEE. This CDR3 has 16 amino acids.

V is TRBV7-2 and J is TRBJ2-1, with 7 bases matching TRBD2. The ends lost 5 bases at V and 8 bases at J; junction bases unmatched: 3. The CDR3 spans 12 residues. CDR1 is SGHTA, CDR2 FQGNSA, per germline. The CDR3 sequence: CASSDRGDEQFF. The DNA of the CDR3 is TGTGCCAGCAGCGACCGGGGGGATGAGCAGTTCTTC. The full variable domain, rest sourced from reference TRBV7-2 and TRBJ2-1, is GAGVSQSPSNKVTEKGKDVELRCDPISGHTALYWYRQSLGQGLEFLIYFQGNSAPDKSGLPSDRFSAERTGGSVSTLTIQRTQQEDSAVYLCASSDRGDEQFFGPGTRLTVL.

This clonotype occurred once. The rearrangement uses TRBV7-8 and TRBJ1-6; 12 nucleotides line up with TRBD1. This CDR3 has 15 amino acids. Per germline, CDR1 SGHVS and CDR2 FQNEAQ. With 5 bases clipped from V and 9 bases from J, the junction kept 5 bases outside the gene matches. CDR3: CASSPGTGGRSPLHF. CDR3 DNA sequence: TGTGCCAGCAGCCCCGGGACAGGGGGCCGTTCACCCCTCCACTTT.

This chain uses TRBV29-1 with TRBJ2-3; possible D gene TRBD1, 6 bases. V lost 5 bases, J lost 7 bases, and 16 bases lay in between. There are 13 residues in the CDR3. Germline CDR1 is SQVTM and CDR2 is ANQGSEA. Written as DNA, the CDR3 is TGCAGCGTTCCCGTGTCGACAGGTTATACGCAGTATTTT. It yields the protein CSVPVSTGYTQYF.

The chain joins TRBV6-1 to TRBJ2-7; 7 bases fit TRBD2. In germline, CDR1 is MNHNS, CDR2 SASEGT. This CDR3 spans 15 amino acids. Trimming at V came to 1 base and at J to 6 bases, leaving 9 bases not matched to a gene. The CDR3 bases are TGTGCCAGCAGTGAAGGACTAGCAGCCTCCCTCGAGCAGTACTTC. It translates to CASSEGLAASLEQYF.

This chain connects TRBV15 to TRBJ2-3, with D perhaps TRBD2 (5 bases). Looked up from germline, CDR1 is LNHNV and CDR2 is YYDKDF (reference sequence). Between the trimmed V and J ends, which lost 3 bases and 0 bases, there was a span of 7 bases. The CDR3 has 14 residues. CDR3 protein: CATSREASTDTQYF. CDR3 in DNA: TGTGCCACCAGCAGGGAGGCGAGCACAGATACGCAGTATTTT.

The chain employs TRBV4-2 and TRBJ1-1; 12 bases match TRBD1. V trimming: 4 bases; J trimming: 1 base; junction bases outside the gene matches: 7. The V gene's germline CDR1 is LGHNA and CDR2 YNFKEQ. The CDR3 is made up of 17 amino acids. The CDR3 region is CASSLPGTGGPNTEAFF. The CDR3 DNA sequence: TGTGCCAGCAGCCTGCCCGGGACAGGGGGCCCGAACACTGAAGCTTTCTTT.

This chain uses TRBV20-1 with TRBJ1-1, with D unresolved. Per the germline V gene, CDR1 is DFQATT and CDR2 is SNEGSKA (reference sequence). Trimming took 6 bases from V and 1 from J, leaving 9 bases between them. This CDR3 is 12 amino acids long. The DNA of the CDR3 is TGCAGTGCCGAGGAGGGGAACACTGAAGCTTTCTTT. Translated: CSAEEGNTEAFF.

This CDR3 reads CATSRGPTDTDTQYF. The CDR3 nucleotides are TGTGCCACCAGCAGAGGCCCCACTGACACAGATACGCAGTATTTT. V gene TRBV15 combines with J gene TRBJ2-3, with unresolved D. Germline values: CDR1 LNHNV, CDR2 YYDKDF (reference sequence). The V and J ends lost 1 base and 2 bases respectively, with 10 bases between them. The CDR3 is made up of 15 amino acids.